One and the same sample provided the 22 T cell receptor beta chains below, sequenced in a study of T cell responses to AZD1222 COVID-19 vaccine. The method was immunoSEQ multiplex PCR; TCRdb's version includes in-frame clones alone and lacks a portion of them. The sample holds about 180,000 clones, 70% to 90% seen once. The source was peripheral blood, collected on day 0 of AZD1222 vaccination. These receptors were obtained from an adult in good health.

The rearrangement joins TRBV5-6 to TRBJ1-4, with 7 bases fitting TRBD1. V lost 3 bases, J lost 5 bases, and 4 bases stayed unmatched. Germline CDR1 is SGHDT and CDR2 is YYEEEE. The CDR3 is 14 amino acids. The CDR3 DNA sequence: TGTGCCAGCAGCTACGACAGGGAGAATGAAAAACTGTTTTTT. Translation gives CASSYDRENEKLFF.

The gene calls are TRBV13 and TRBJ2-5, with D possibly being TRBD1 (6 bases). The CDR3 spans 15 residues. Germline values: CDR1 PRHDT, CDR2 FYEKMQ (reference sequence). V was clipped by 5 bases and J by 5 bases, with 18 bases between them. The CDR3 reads CASSTQPRGSETQYF. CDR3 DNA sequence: TGTGCCAGCAGCACTCAACCCAGGGGATCGGAGACCCAGTACTTC.

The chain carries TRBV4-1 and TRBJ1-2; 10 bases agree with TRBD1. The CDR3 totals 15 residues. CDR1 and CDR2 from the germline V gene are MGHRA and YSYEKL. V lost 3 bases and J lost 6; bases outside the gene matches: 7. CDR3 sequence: CASSQTRDRGDGYTF. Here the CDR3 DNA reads TGCGCCAGCAGCCAGACCCGGGACAGGGGTGATGGCTACACCTTC.

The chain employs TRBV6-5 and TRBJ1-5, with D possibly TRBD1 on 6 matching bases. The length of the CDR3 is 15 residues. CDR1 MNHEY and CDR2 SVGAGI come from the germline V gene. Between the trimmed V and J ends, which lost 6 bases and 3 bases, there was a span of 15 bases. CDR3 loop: CASSATGWANQPQHF. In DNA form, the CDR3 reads TGTGCCAGCAGCGCTACAGGGTGGGCCAATCAGCCCCAGCATTTT.

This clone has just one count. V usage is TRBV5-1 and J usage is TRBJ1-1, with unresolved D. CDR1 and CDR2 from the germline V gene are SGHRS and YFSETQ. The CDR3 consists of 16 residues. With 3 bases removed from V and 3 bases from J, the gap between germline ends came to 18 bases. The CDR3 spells CASSYGWRVVDTEAFF. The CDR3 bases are TGCGCCAGCAGCTACGGCTGGAGAGTCGTGGACACTGAAGCTTTCTTT.

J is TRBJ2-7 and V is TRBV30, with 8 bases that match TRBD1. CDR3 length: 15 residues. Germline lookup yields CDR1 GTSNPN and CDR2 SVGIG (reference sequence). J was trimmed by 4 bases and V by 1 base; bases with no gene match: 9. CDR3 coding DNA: TGTGCCTGGAGTGGGTCCGACAGGGGCCATTACGAGCAGTACTTC. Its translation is CAWSGSDRGHYEQYF.

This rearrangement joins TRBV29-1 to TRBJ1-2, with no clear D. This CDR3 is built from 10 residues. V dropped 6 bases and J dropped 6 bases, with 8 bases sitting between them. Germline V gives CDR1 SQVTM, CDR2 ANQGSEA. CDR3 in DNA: TGCAGCGTCCAGTTCGATGGCTACACCTTC. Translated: CSVQFDGYTF.

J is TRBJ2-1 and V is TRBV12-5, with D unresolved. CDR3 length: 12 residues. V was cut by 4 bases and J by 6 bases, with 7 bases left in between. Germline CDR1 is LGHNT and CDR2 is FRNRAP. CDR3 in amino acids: CASGSAGNEQFF. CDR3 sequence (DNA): TGTGCTAGTGGTTCCGCAGGCAATGAGCAGTTCTTC.

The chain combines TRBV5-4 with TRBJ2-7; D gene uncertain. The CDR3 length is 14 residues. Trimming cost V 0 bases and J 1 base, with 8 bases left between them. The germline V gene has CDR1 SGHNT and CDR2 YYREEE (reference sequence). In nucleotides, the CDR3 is TGTGCCAGCAGCTTGGAAGGGCCTTCCTACGAGCAGTACTTC. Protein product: CASSLEGPSYEQYF. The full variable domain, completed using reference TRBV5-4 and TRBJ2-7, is ETGVTQSPTHLIKTRGQQVTLRCSSQSGHNTVSWYQQALGQGPQFIFQYYREEENGRGNFPPRFSGLQFPNYSSELNVNALELDDSALYLCASSLEGPSYEQYFGPGTRLTVT.

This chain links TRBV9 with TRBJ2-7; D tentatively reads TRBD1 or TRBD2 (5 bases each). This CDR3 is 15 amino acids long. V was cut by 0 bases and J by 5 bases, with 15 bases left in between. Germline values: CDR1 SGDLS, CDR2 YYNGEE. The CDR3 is CASSVAGRPSDEQYF. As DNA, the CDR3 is TGTGCCAGCAGCGTAGCGGGACGGCCGTCGGACGAGCAGTACTTC.

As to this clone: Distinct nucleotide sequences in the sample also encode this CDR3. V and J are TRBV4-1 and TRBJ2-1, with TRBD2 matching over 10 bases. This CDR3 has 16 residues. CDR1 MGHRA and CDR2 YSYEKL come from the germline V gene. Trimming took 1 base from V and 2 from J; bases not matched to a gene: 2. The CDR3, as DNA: TGCGCCAGCAGCCAAGGACTAGCGGGCGCCTACAATGAGCAGTTCTTC. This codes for CASSQGLAGAYNEQFF.

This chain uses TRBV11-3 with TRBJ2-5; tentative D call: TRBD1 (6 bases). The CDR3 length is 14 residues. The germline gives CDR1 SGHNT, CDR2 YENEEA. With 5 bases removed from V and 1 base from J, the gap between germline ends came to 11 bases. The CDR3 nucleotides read TGTGCCAGCAGCCCCGGGACATCCCAAGAGACCCAGTACTTC. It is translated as CASSPGTSQETQYF.

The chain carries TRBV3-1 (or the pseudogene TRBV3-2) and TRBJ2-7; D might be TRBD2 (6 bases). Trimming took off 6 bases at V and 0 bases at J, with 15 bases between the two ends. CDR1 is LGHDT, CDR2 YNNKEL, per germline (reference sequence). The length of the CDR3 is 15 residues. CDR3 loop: CASRLGTSGSYEQYF. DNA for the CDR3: TGTGCCAGCAGGCTAGGGACTTCTGGCTCCTACGAGCAGTACTTC.

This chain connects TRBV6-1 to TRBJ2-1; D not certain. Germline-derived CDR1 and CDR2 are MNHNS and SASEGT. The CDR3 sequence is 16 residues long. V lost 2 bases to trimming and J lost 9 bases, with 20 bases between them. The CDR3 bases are TGTGCCAGCAGTGAACGCGACGGCCGAGTAACCGGTGAGCAGTTCTTC. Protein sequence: CASSERDGRVTGEQFF.

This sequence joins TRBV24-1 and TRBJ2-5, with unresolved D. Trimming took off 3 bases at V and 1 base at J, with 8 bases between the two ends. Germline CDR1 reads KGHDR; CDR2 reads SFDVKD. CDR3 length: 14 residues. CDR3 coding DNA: TGTGCCACCAGTGATAGGGCCTCCCAAGAGACCCAGTACTTC. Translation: CATSDRASQETQYF.

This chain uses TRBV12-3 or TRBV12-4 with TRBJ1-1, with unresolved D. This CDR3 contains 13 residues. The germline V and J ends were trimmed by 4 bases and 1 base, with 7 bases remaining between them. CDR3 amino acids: CASSSSTNTEAFF. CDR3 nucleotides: TGTGCCAGCAGTTCCAGTACGAACACTGAAGCTTTCTTT.

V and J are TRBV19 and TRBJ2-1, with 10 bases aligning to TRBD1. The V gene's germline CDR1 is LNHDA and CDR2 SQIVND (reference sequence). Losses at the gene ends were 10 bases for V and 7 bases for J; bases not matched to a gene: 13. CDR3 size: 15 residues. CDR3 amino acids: CATQVGDRGRNEQFF. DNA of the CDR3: TGTGCCACCCAGGTAGGGGACAGGGGAAGGAATGAGCAGTTCTTC. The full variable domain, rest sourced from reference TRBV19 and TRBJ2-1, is DGGITQSPKYLFRKEGQNVTLSCEQNLNHDAMYWYRQDPGQGLRLIYYSQIVNDFQKGDIAEGYSVSREKKESFPLTVTSAQKNPTAFYLCATQVGDRGRNEQFFGPGTRLTVL.

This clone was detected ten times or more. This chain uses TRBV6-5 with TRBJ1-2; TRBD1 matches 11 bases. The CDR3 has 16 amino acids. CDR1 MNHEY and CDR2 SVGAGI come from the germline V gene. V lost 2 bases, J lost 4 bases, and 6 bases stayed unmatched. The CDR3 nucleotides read TGTGCCAGCAGTTACACCCGGACAGGGGGCGGCTATGGCTACACCTTC. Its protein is CASSYTRTGGGYGYTF.

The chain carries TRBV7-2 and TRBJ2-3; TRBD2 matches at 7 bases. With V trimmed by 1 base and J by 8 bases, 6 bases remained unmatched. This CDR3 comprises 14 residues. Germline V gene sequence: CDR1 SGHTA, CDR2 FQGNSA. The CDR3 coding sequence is TGTGCCAGCAGCTTAGAAGGCGGGGGAGGTACGCAGTATTTT. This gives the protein CASSLEGGGGTQYF. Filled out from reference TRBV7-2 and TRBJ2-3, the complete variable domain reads GAGVSQSPSNKVTEKGKDVELRCDPISGHTALYWYRQSLGQGLEFLIYFQGNSAPDKSGLPSDRFSAERTGGSVSTLTIQRTQQEDSAVYLCASSLEGGGGTQYFGPGTRLTVL.

CDR3 DNA sequence: TGTGCCTATATACAGACAGTTGCTAACTATGGCTACACCTTC. Its protein is CAYIQTVANYGYTF. J is TRBJ1-2 and V is TRBV30; maybe TRBD1 (5 bases). The germline V gene has CDR1 GTSNPN and CDR2 SVGIG (reference sequence). The CDR3 covers 14 residues. Trimming left V 7 bases short and J 0 bases short, with 15 bases between.

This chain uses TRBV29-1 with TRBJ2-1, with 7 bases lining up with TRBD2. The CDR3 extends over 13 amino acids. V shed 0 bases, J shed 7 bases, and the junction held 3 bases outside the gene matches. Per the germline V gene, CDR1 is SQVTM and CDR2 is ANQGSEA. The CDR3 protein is CSVEDEAGNEQFF. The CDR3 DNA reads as TGCAGCGTTGAAGACGAAGCGGGAAATGAGCAGTTCTTC.

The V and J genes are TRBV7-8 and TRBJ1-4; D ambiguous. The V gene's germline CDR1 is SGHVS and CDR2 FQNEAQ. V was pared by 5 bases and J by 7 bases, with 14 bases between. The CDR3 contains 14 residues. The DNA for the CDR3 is TGTGCCAGCAGCCCCGGGAATAAGGGTGAAAAACTGTTTTTT. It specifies CASSPGNKGEKLFF.